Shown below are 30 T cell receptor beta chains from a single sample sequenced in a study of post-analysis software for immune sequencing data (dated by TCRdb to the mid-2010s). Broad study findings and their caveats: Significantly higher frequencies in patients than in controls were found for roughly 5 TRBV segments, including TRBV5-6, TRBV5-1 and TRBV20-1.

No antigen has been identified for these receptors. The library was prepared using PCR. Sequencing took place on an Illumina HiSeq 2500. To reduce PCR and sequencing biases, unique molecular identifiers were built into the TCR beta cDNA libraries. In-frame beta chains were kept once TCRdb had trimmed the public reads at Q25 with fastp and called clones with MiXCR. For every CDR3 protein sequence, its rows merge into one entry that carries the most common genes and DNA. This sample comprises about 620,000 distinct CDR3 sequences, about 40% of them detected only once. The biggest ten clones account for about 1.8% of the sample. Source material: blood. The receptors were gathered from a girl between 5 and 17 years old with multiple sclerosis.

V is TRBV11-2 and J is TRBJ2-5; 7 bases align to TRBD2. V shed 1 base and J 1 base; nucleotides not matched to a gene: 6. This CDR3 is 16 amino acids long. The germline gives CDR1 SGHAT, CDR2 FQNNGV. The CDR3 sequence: CASSLGIAGPQETQYF. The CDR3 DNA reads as TGTGCCAGCAGCTTAGGCATAGCGGGTCCCCAAGAGACCCAGTACTTC.

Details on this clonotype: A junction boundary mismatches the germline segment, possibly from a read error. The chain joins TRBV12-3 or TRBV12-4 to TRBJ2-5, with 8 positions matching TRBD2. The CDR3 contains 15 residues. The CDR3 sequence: CASSSQLADQEIQYF. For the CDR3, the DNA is TGTGCCAGCAGTTCCCAACTAGCGGACCAAGAGATCCAGTACTTC.

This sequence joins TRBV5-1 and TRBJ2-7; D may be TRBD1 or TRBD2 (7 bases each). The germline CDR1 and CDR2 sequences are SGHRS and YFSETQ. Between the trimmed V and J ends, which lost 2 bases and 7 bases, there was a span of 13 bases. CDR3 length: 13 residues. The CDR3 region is CASSLQGRGEQYF. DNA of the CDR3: TGCGCCAGCAGCTTACAGGGGAGGGGAGAGCAGTACTTC.

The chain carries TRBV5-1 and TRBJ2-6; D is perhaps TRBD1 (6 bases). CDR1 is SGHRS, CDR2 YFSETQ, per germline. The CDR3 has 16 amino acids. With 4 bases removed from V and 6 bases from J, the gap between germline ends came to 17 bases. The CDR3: CASSRTDALAANVLTF. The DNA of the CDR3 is TGCGCCAGCAGCCGGACAGATGCTCTGGCGGCCAACGTCCTGACTTTC.

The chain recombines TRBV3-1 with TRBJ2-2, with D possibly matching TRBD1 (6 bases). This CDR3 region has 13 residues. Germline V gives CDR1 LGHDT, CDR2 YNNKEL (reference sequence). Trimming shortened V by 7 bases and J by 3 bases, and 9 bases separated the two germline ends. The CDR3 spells CASIHRDTGELFF. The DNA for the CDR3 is TGTGCCAGCATCCACAGGGACACCGGGGAGCTGTTTTTT.

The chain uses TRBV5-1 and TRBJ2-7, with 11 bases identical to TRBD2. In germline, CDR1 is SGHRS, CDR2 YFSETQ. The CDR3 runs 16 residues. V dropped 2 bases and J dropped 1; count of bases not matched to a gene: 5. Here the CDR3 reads CASSLPSGRSSYEQYF. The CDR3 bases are TGCGCCAGCAGCTTACCTAGCGGGAGGAGTTCCTACGAGCAGTACTTC.

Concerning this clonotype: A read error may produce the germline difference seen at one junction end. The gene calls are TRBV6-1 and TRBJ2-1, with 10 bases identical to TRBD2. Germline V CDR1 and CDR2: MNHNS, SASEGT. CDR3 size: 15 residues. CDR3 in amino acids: CASSEASGGYNEQCF. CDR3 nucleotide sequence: TGTGCCAGCAGTGAGGCTAGCGGGGGCTACAATGAGCAGTGCTTC.

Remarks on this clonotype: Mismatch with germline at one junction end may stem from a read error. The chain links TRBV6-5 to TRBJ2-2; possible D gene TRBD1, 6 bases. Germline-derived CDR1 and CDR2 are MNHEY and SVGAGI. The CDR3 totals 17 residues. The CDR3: CASSWYQGIANTGELFF. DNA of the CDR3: TGTGCCAGCAGTTGGTACCAGGGGATCGCGAATACCGGGGAGCTGTTTTTT.

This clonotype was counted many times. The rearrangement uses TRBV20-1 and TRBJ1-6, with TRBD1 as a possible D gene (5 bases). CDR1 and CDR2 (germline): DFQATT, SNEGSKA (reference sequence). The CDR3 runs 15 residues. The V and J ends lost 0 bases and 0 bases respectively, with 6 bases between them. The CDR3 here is CSARDGGSYNSPLHF. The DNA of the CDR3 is TGCAGTGCTAGAGATGGGGGCTCCTATAATTCACCCCTCCACTTT.

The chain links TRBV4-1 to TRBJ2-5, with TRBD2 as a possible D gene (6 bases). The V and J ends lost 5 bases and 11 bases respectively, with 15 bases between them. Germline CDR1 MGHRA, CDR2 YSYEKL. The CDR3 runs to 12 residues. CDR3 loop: CASSFGGSKQYF. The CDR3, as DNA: TGCGCCAGCAGCTTTGGGGGGTCCAAGCAGTACTTC.

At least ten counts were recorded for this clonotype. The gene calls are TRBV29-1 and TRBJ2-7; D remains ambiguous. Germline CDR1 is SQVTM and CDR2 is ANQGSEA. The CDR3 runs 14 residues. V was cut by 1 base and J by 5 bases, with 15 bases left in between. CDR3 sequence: CSVEVSGLGNEQYF. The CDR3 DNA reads TGCAGCGTTGAAGTCAGTGGGCTGGGGAACGAGCAGTACTTC.

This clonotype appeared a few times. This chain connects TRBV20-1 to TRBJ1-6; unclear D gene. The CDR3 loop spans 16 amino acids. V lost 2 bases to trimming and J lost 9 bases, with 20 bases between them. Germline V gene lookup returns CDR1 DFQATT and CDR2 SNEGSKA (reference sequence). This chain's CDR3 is CSARSRLGRGISPLHF. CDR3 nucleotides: TGCAGTGCTAGATCGCGTCTGGGCCGAGGAATTTCACCCCTCCACTTT.

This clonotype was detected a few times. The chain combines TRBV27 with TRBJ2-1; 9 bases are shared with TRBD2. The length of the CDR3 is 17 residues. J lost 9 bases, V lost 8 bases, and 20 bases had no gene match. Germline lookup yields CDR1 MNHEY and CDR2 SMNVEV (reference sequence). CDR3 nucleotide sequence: TGTGCCAGCGCCCTTAATGGGCGGGGGGGCTTAGGCGGTGAGCAGTTCTTC. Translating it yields CASALNGRGGLGGEQFF.

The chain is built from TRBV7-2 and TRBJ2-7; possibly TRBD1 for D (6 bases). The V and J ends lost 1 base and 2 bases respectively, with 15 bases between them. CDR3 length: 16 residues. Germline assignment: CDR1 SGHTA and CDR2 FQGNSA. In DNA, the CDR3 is TGTGCCAGCAGCTTAGGACAGGTGGGGTCGCCCTACGAGCAGTACTTC. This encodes CASSLGQVGSPYEQYF.

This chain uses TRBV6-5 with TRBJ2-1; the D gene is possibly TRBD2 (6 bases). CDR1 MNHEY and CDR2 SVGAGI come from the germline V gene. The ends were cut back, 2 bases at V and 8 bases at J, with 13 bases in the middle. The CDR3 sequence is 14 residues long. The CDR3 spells CASSYRDFTYEQFF. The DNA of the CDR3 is TGTGCCAGCAGTTACAGGGACTTCACCTATGAGCAGTTCTTC.

The DNA of the CDR3 is TGCAGTGCTTCCGGGGGCGAGCGGGGAGACATCCAAGAGACCCAGTACTTC. This sequence encodes CSASGGERGDIQETQYF. The chain carries TRBV20-1 and TRBJ2-5, with D tentatively TRBD2 (7 bases). The CDR3 extends over 17 amino acids. V dropped 5 bases and J dropped 1 base, with 23 bases sitting between them. The V gene's germline CDR1 is DFQATT and CDR2 SNEGSKA (reference sequence).

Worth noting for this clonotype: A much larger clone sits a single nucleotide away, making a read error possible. CDR3 nucleotides: TGCGCCGGCAGCCAAACGGGCACCTATGGCTACACCTTC. Translation: CAGSQTGTYGYTF. The chain employs TRBV4-1 and TRBJ1-2; D remains unclear. The germline gives CDR1 MGHRA, CDR2 YSYEKL. CDR3 length equals 13 residues.

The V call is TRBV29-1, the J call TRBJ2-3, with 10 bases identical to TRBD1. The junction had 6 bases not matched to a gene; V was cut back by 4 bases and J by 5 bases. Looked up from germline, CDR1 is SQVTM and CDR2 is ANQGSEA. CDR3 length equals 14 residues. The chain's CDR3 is CSVGVTGGKDTQYF. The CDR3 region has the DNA TGCAGCGTTGGTGTGACAGGGGGCAAAGATACGCAGTATTTT.

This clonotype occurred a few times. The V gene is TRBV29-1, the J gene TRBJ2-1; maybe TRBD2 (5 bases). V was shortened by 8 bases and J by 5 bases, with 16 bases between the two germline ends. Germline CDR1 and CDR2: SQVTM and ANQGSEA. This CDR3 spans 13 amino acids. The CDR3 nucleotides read TGCAGCTATCTACTCGGGGTCAACAATGAGCAGTTCTTC. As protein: CSYLLGVNNEQFF.

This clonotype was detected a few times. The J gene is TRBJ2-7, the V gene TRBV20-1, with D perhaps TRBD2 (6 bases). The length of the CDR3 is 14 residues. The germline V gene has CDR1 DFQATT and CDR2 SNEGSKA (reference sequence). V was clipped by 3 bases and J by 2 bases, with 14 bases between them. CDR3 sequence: CSARPLAATYEQYF. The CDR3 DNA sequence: TGCAGTGCTAGGCCTTTAGCGGCCACCTACGAGCAGTACTTC.

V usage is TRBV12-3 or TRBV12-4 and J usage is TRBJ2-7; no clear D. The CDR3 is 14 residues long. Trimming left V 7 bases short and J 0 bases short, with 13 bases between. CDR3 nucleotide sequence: TGTGCCAGCACCCACTGGACGGTCTCCTACGAGCAGTACTTC. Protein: CASTHWTVSYEQYF.

CDR3 in DNA: TGTGCCAGCAGTTTCGGGGGTCGAAATTCACCCCTCCACTTT. Its translation is CASSFGGRNSPLHF. The rearrangement uses TRBV12-3 or TRBV12-4 and TRBJ1-6; D is perhaps TRBD1 (5 bases). The V gene lost 3 bases and the J gene lost 7 bases, with 10 bases spanning the gap. CDR3 size: 14 residues.

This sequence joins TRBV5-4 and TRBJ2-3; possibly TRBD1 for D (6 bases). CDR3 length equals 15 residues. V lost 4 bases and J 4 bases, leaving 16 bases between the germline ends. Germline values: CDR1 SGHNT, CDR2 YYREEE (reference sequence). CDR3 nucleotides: TGTGCCAGCAGCCCAGGGGCCAGCGAGGCAGATACGCAGTATTTT. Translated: CASSPGASEADTQYF. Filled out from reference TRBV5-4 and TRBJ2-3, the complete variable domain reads ETGVTQSPTHLIKTRGQQVTLRCSSQSGHNTVSWYQQALGQGPQFIFQYYREEENGRGNFPPRFSGLQFPNYSSELNVNALELDDSALYLCASSPGASEADTQYFGPGTRLTVL.

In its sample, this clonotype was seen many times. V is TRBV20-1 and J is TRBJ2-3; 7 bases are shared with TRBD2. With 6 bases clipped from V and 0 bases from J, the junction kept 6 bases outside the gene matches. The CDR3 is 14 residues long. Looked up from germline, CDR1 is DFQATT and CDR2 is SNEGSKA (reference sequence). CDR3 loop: CSALAGMSTDTQYF. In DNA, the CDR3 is TGCAGTGCCTTAGCGGGCATGAGCACAGATACGCAGTATTTT.

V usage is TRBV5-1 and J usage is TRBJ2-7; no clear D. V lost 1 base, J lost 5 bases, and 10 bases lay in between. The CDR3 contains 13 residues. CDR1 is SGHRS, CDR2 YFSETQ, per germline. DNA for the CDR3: TGCGCCAGCAGCTTGTCTCAGTTAAACGAGCAGTACTTC. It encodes CASSLSQLNEQYF.

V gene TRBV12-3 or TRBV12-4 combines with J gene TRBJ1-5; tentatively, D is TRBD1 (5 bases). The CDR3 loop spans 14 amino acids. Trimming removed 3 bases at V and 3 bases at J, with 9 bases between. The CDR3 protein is CASSLGTVNQPQHF. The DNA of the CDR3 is TGTGCCAGCAGTTTGGGGACGGTCAATCAGCCCCAGCATTTT.

In DNA form, the CDR3 reads TGTGCCAGCAGTCATAAAAGTGGGCGTGTCGAGCAGTACTTC. Its protein product is CASSHKSGRVEQYF. The genes are TRBV6-6 and TRBJ2-5, with no clear D. The J call is uncertain, as TRBJ2-7 better fits the DNA end. The germline CDR1 and CDR2 sequences are MNHNY and SVGAGI (reference sequence). This CDR3 is 14 amino acids long.

The DNA for the CDR3 is TGTGCCAGCAGCTTGAACGGACTGAACACTGAAGCTTTCTTT. Its protein product is CASSLNGLNTEAFF. The chain employs TRBV5-5 and TRBJ1-1; D uncertain. V was clipped by 1 base and J by 0 bases, with 7 bases between them. The CDR3 has 14 amino acids. The germline V gene has CDR1 SGHKS and CDR2 YYEKEE (reference sequence).

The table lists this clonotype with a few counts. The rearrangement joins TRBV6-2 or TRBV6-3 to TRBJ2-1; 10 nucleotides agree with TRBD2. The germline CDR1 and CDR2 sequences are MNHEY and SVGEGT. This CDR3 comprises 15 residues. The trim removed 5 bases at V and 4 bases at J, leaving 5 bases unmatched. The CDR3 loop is CASSPQAGGYNEQFF. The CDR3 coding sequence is TGTGCCAGCAGTCCACAAGCGGGGGGGTACAATGAGCAGTTCTTC.

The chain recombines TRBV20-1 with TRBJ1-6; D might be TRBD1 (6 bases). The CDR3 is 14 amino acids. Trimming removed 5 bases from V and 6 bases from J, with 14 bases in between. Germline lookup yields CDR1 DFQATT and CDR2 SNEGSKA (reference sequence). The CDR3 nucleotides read TGCAGTGCTCGCCTACAGGGTACTAATTCACCCCTCCACTTT. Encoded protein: CSARLQGTNSPLHF.